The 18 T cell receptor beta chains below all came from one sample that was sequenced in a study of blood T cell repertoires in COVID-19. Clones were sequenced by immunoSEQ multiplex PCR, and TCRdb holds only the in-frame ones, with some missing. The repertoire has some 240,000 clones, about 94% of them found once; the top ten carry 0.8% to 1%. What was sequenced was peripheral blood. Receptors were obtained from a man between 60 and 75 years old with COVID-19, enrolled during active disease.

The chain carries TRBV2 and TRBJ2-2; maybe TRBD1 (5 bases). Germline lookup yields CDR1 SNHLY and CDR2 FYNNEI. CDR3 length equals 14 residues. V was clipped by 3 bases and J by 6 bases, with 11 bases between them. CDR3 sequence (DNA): TGTGCCAGCAGTGAGTCCAGGGCTCCCGGGGAGCTGTTTTTT. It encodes CASSESRAPGELFF.

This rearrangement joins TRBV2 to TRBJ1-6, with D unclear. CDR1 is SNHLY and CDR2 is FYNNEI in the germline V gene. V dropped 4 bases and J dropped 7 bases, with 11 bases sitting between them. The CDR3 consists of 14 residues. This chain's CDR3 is CASSAVTVNSPLHF. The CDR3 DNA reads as TGTGCCAGCAGTGCTGTAACAGTCAATTCACCCCTCCACTTT. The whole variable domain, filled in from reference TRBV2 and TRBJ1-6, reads EPEVTQTPSHQVTQMGQEVILRCVPISNHLYFYWYRQILGQKVEFLVSFYNNEISEKSEIFDDQFSVERPDGSNFTLKIRSTKLEDSAMYFCASSAVTVNSPLHFGNGTRLTVT.

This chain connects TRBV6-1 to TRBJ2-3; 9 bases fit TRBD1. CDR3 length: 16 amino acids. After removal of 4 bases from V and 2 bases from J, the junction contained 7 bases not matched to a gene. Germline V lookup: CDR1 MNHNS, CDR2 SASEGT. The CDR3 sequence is CASSVGTGTNTDTQYF. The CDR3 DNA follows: TGTGCCAGCAGTGTAGGGACAGGGACTAACACAGATACGCAGTATTTT.

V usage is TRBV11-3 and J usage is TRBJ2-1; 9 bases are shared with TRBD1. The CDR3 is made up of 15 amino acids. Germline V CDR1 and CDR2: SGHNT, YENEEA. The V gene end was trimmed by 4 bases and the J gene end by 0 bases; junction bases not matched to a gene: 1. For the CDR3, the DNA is TGTGCCAGCAGCTCGGGACAGGGCTCCTACAATGAGCAGTTCTTC. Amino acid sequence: CASSSGQGSYNEQFF.

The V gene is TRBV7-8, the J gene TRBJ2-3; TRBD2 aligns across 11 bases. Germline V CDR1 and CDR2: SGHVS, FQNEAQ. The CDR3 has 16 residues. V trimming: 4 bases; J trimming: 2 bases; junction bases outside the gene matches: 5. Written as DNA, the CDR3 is TGTGCCAGCAGCTCCCGGACTAGCGGGTTCACAGATACGCAGTATTTT. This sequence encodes CASSSRTSGFTDTQYF. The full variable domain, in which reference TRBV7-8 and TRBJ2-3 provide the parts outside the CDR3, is GAGVSQSPRYKVAKRGQDVALRCDPISGHVSLFWYQQALGQGPEFLTYFQNEAQLDKSGLPSDRFFAERPEGSVSTLKIQRTQQEDSAVYLCASSSRTSGFTDTQYFGPGTRLTVL.

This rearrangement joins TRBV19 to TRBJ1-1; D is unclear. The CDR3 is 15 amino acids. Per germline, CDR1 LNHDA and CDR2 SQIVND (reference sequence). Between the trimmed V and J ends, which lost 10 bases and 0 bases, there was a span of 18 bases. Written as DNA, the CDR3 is TGTGCCACTCAAGTCCCGGGTCGCATGAACACTGAAGCTTTCTTT. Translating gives CATQVPGRMNTEAFF.

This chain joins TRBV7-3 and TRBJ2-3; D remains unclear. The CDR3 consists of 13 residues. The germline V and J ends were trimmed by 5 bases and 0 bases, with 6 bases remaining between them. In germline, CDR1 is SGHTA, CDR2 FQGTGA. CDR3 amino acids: CASSETSTDTQYF. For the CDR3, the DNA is TGTGCCAGCAGCGAGACTAGCACAGATACGCAGTATTTT.

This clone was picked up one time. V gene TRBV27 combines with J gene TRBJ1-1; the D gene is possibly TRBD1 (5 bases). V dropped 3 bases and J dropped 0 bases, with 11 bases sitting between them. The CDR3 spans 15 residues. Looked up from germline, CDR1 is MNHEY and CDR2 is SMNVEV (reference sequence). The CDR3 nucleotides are TGTGCCAGCAGTTTCTTGGGGGGTATGAACACTGAAGCTTTCTTT. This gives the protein CASSFLGGMNTEAFF.

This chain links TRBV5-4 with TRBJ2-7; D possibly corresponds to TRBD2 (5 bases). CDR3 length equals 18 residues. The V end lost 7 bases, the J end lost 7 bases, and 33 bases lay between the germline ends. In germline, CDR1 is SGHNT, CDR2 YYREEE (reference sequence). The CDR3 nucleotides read TGTGCCAGCGCTCTCGTTATCCCCCGGGATCCGTTCTCGGGAGAGCAGTACTTC. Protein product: CASALVIPRDPFSGEQYF.

The CDR3 coding sequence is TGTGCCAGCAGCTCGGGACAGGGGTATTATGGCTACACCTTC. Translating gives CASSSGQGYYGYTF. The rearrangement uses TRBV11-2 and TRBJ1-2, with 10 positions matching TRBD1. In germline, CDR1 is SGHAT, CDR2 FQNNGV. V gave up 4 bases and J gave up 5 bases; unmatched junction bases: 4. The CDR3 is 14 residues long.

The CDR3 sequence is CASTGGQVAETQYF. DNA for the CDR3: TGTGCCAGCACCGGCGGACAGGTCGCCGAGACCCAGTACTTC. This sequence joins TRBV2 and TRBJ2-5; 7 bases map to TRBD1. The CDR3 runs 14 residues. CDR1 is SNHLY and CDR2 is FYNNEI in the germline V gene. The ends lost 7 bases at V and 5 bases at J; junction bases unmatched: 10.

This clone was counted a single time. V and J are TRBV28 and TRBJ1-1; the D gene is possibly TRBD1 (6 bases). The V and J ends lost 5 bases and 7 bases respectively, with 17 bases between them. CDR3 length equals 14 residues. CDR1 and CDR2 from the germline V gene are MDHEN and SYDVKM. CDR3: CASSGWGPGGEAFF. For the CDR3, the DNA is TGTGCCAGCAGTGGTTGGGGGCCTGGGGGTGAAGCTTTCTTT. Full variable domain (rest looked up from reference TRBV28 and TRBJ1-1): DVKVTQSSRYLVKRTGEKVFLECVQDMDHENMFWYRQDPGLGLRLIYFSYDVKMKEKGDIPEGYSVSREKKERFSLILESASTNQTSMYLCASSGWGPGGEAFFGQGTRLTVV.

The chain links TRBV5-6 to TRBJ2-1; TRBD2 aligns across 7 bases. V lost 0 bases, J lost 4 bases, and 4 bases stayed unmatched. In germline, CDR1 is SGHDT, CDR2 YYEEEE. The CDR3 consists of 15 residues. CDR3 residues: CASSLAQGGYNEQFF. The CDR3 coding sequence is TGTGCCAGCAGCTTGGCCCAGGGAGGGTACAATGAGCAGTTCTTC.

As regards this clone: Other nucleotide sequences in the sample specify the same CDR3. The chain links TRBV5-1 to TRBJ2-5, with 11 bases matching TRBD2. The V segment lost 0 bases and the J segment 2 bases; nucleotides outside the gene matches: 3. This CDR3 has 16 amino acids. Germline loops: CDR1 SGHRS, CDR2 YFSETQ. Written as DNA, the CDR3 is TGCGCCAGCAGCTTGGTGGCTAGCGGGGGGCAAGAGACCCAGTACTTC. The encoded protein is CASSLVASGGQETQYF.

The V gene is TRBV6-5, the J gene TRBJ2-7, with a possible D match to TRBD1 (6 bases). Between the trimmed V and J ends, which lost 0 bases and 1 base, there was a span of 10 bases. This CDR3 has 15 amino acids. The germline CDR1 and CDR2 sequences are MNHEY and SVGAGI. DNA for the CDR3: TGTGCCAGCAGTTACTCGATACAGGGATCCTACGAGCAGTACTTC. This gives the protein CASSYSIQGSYEQYF.

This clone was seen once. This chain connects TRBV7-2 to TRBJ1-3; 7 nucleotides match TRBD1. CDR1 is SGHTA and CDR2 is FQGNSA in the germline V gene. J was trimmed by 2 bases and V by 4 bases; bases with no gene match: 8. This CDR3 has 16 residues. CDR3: CASSSKRGTAGNTIYF. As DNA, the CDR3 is TGTGCCAGCAGCTCGAAACGGGGGACAGCTGGAAACACCATATATTTT.

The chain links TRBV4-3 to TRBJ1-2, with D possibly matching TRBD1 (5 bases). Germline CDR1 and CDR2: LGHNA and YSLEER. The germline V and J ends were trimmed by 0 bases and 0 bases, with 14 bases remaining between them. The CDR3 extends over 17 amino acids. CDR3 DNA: TGCGCCAGCAGCCAAGACAAGTGGGGGGGATCTAACTATGGCTACACCTTC. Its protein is CASSQDKWGGSNYGYTF.

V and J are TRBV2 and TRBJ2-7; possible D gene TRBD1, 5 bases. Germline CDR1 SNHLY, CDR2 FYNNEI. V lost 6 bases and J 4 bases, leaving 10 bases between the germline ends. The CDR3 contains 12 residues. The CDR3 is CASRTDSYEQYF. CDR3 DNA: TGTGCCAGCAGAACCGACAGTTACGAGCAGTACTTC.